The 28 T cell receptor beta chains presented below share a single source sample, sequenced in a study of CD8+ T cells in alopecia areata. The authors extracted RNA and reverse transcribed it into cDNA as the sequencing template. The protocol was immunoSEQ multiplex PCR, while the TCRdb copy is restricted to in-frame clones and leaves out a portion. The sample lists some 110,000 clones; roughly two fifths were seen once. What was sequenced was CD4+ T cells sorted from blood. The origin of the receptors is a human donor with alopecia areata.

J is TRBJ1-1 and V is TRBV15; no reliable D call. The CDR3 has 12 residues. Trimming pared 1 base from V and 7 bases from J, leaving 7 bases between. CDR1 and CDR2 from the germline V gene are LNHNV and YYDKDF (reference sequence). The CDR3 loop reads CATSRVRGEAFF. Written as DNA, the CDR3 is TGTGCCACCAGCAGAGTCCGGGGTGAAGCTTTCTTT.

In this sample, this clone turned up a few times. The chain is built from TRBV7-9 and TRBJ2-1; 10 bases align to TRBD2. CDR1 and CDR2 (germline): SEHNR, FQNEAQ (reference sequence). J was trimmed by 2 bases and V by 1 base; bases with no gene match: 11. The CDR3 is 19 residues long. This CDR3 reads CASSLEWSGRARTYNEQFF. In DNA form, the CDR3 reads TGTGCCAGCAGCTTAGAATGGAGCGGGAGGGCCAGGACCTACAATGAGCAGTTCTTC.

The chain has TRBV9 and TRBJ2-7; 9 bases map to TRBD2. This CDR3 contains 15 residues. Germline values: CDR1 SGDLS, CDR2 YYNGEE. Losses at the gene ends were 0 bases for V and 4 bases for J; bases not matched to a gene: 5. CDR3 sequence: CASSVGNSGRYEQYF. CDR3 bases: TGTGCCAGCAGCGTAGGTAATAGCGGGAGATACGAGCAGTACTTC.

This clone was found a few times. V usage is TRBV14 and J usage is TRBJ1-1; 9 positions match TRBD1. CDR1 is SGHDN, CDR2 FVKESK, per germline. V was clipped by 4 bases and J by 4 bases; unmatched bases: 7. There are 15 residues in the CDR3. The CDR3 DNA is TGTGCCAGCAGCCGGTTACAGGGGGCGGTCACTGAAGCTTTCTTT. Protein sequence: CASSRLQGAVTEAFF.

In DNA, the CDR3 is TGCAGCGTTGCGCCCTTAGGGAACGAGCAGTACTTC. Protein sequence: CSVAPLGNEQYF. The chain employs TRBV29-1 and TRBJ2-7; no clear D gene. The V gene's germline CDR1 is SQVTM and CDR2 ANQGSEA. The CDR3 runs 12 residues. Trimming took 4 bases from V and 5 from J, leaving 12 bases between them.

This clone was seen more than once but under ten times. This chain uses TRBV28 with TRBJ2-2, with D hard to call. Trimming took 2 bases from V and 4 from J, leaving 11 bases between them. The CDR3 is 15 residues long. Germline V gene data show CDR1 as MDHEN and CDR2 as SYDVKM. CDR3 bases: TGTGCCAGCAGTTTACGGCCGGATCCCACCGGGGAGCTGTTTTTT. Translating gives CASSLRPDPTGELFF.

The CDR3 region is CASRAGGGANVLTF. The CDR3 DNA reads TGTGCCAGCAGGGCGGGAGGTGGGGCCAACGTCCTGACTTTC. The chain couples TRBV28 to TRBJ2-6; 8 bases match TRBD2. Germline V gives CDR1 MDHEN, CDR2 SYDVKM. The CDR3 consists of 14 residues. V dropped 6 bases and J dropped 3; count of bases not matched to a gene: 1.

The J gene is TRBJ2-5, the V gene TRBV10-2; TRBD2 matches at 12 bases. The CDR3 has 16 amino acids. The junction had 10 bases not matched to a gene; V was cut back by 5 bases and J by 6 bases. From germline, CDR1 is WSHSY and CDR2 SAAADI. The CDR3 DNA follows: TGCGCCAGCAGTCCCTCTAGCGGGGGGGCCGTCAAGACCCAGTACTTC. Its protein is CASSPSSGGAVKTQYF.

The sample holds a few counts of this clone. The DNA of the CDR3 is TGCAGCGTTGAAGTACAGAAAGAGACCCAGTACTTC. Its translation: CSVEVQKETQYF. V usage is TRBV29-1 and J usage is TRBJ2-5, with no clear D. CDR1 is SQVTM and CDR2 is ANQGSEA in the germline V gene. The V and J ends lost 1 base and 3 bases respectively, with 6 bases between them. This CDR3 contains 12 residues.

This clone was seen more than once but under ten times. The V call is TRBV23-1, the J call TRBJ2-5; D is undetermined. TRBV23-1 is annotated as an ORF whose role is uncertain. Trimming removed 0 bases at V and 4 bases at J, with 12 bases between. The CDR3 runs to 15 residues. The CDR3 loop reads CASSQSPVEGETQYF. CDR3 coding DNA: TGCGCCAGCAGTCAATCCCCAGTCGAAGGAGAGACCCAGTACTTC.

The rearrangement links TRBV5-6 to TRBJ2-2, with D possibly TRBD2 on 5 matching bases. Germline CDR1 is SGHDT and CDR2 is YYEEEE. The CDR3 length is 19 residues. The ends were cut back, 4 bases at V and 4 bases at J, with 26 bases in the middle. CDR3: CASSEFAHASGPFTGELFF. CDR3 sequence (DNA): TGTGCCAGCAGCGAATTCGCTCATGCGAGCGGCCCCTTCACCGGGGAGCTGTTTTTT. Full variable domain (missing parts from reference TRBV5-6 and TRBJ2-2): DAGVTQSPTHLIKTRGQQVTLRCSPKSGHDTVSWYQQALGQGPQFIFQYYEEEERQRGNFPDRFSGHQFPNYSSELNVNALLLGDSALYLCASSEFAHASGPFTGELFFGEGSRLTVL.

This clone has a handful of counts. V is TRBV28 and J is TRBJ2-7; D unresolved. Germline V gene lookup returns CDR1 MDHEN and CDR2 SYDVKM. With 3 bases removed from V and 6 bases from J, the gap between germline ends came to 6 bases. The CDR3 covers 11 residues. Here the CDR3 reads CASSFRIEQYF. The CDR3 DNA reads as TGTGCCAGCAGTTTCCGGATCGAGCAGTACTTC. The variable domain in full, with the rest retrieved from reference TRBV28 and TRBJ2-7, is DVKVTQSSRYLVKRTGEKVFLECVQDMDHENMFWYRQDPGLGLRLIYFSYDVKMKEKGDIPEGYSVSREKKERFSLILESASTNQTSMYLCASSFRIEQYFGPGTRLTVT.

This clone was seen a few times. The gene calls are TRBV29-1 and TRBJ1-2; maybe TRBD1 (6 bases). Trimming removed 6 bases from V and 4 bases from J, with 9 bases in between. Germline V gene sequence: CDR1 SQVTM, CDR2 ANQGSEA. The CDR3 runs 11 residues. CDR3 bases: TGCAGCGTCGACAGGTCCTATGGCTACACCTTC. It translates to CSVDRSYGYTF.

The rearrangement uses TRBV2 and TRBJ2-7, with a tentative D call TRBD2 (6 bases). V shed 8 bases and J shed 4 bases, with 6 bases lying between them. The V gene's germline CDR1 is SNHLY and CDR2 FYNNEI. There are 10 residues in the CDR3. The CDR3 loop is CASGGYEQYF. Written as DNA, the CDR3 is TGTGCCAGCGGAGGGTACGAGCAGTACTTC.

The chain carries TRBV7-2 and TRBJ2-3; no definite D call. The CDR3 spans 14 residues. In germline, CDR1 is SGHTA, CDR2 FQGNSA. The ends were cut back, 4 bases at V and 3 bases at J, with 11 bases in the middle. The CDR3 region has the DNA TGTGCCAGCAGCTACGAGTATTCGACAGATACGCAGTATTTT. Encoded protein: CASSYEYSTDTQYF.

This clone was picked up a small number of times. This chain uses TRBV6-5 with TRBJ2-3, with 10 bases that match TRBD2. CDR1 and CDR2 (germline): MNHEY, SVGAGI. The CDR3 is made up of 15 amino acids. V was clipped by 7 bases and J by 5 bases; unmatched bases: 9. The CDR3 DNA sequence: TGTGCCAGCAAAGATGAGCGGGGGGGCCGAGATACGCAGTATTTT. Translation gives CASKDERGGRDTQYF.

By sample fraction, this clone is medium-sized. The chain joins TRBV19 to TRBJ2-2; D is possibly TRBD2 (6 bases). In germline, CDR1 is LNHDA, CDR2 SQIVND (reference sequence). The ends were cut back, 0 bases at V and 7 bases at J, with 9 bases in the middle. The CDR3 totals 14 residues. The CDR3 sequence: CASSIDREYGELFF. CDR3 DNA sequence: TGTGCCAGTAGTATAGATCGGGAGTACGGGGAGCTGTTTTTT.

This clone was observed a few times. The rearrangement uses TRBV28 and TRBJ2-7; D gene uncertain. Germline CDR1 MDHEN, CDR2 SYDVKM. The CDR3 has 12 amino acids. The ends were cut back, 6 bases at V and 0 bases at J, with 6 bases in the middle. The chain's CDR3 is CASSPSSYEQYF. The DNA for the CDR3 is TGTGCCAGCAGCCCGAGCTCCTACGAGCAGTACTTC. The complete variable domain, with remaining parts taken from reference TRBV28 and TRBJ2-7, reads DVKVTQSSRYLVKRTGEKVFLECVQDMDHENMFWYRQDPGLGLRLIYFSYDVKMKEKGDIPEGYSVSREKKERFSLILESASTNQTSMYLCASSPSSYEQYFGPGTRLTVT.

V is TRBV7-9 and J is TRBJ2-1, with 10 bases identical to TRBD1. CDR1 is SEHNR and CDR2 is FQNEAQ in the germline V gene (reference sequence). Trimming at V came to 5 bases and at J to 2 bases, leaving 9 bases not matched to a gene. This CDR3 spans 17 amino acids. This chain's CDR3 is CASSPEWGQGPYNEQFF. DNA of the CDR3: TGTGCCAGCAGCCCCGAATGGGGACAGGGGCCCTACAATGAGCAGTTCTTC.

In this sample, this clone turned up a few times. V gene TRBV30 combines with J gene TRBJ2-1; 14 bases align to TRBD2. Germline CDR1 reads GTSNPN; CDR2 reads SVGIG (reference sequence). This CDR3 has 15 residues. The V segment lost 0 bases and the J segment 9 bases; nucleotides outside the gene matches: 4. The CDR3 reads CAWSVTSGRAAEQFF. CDR3 DNA: TGTGCCTGGAGTGTGACTAGCGGGAGGGCGGCTGAGCAGTTCTTC.

The chain joins TRBV28 to TRBJ2-7; tentative D call: TRBD1 (5 bases). This CDR3 is 12 amino acids long. Germline-derived CDR1 and CDR2 are MDHEN and SYDVKM. Deletions cut 1 base from V and 6 bases from J, with 7 bases between. CDR3 DNA: TGTGCCAGCAGTTTATTGACAGCCGAGCAGTACTTC. Protein product: CASSLLTAEQYF. Complete variable domain (other parts from reference TRBV28 and TRBJ2-7): DVKVTQSSRYLVKRTGEKVFLECVQDMDHENMFWYRQDPGLGLRLIYFSYDVKMKEKGDIPEGYSVSREKKERFSLILESASTNQTSMYLCASSLLTAEQYFGPGTRLTVT.

Only a few counts were recorded for this clone. V and J are TRBV30 and TRBJ2-2, with D uncertain. The CDR3 is 14 residues long. The V gene's germline CDR1 is GTSNPN and CDR2 SVGIG (reference sequence). V lost 2 bases and J 0 bases, leaving 7 bases between the germline ends. In DNA, the CDR3 is TGTGCCTGGAGTCTGGCTCCGAACACCGGGGAGCTGTTTTTT. Translated, it gives CAWSLAPNTGELFF.

The chain is built from TRBV7-2 and TRBJ2-2; D remains ambiguous. Germline V gene sequence: CDR1 SGHTA, CDR2 FQGNSA. Between the trimmed V and J ends, which lost 0 bases and 2 bases, there was a span of 13 bases. This CDR3 has 17 amino acids. For the CDR3, the DNA is TGTGCCAGCAGCTTAGCGCATTTGGCAGTTAACACCGGGGAGCTGTTTTTT. Its translation: CASSLAHLAVNTGELFF.

This clone was detected a few times. The rearrangement joins TRBV18 to TRBJ2-4, with 7 bases aligning to TRBD1. Per the germline V gene, CDR1 is KGHSH and CDR2 is LQKENI. V shed 2 bases and J 2 bases; nucleotides not matched to a gene: 12. This CDR3 has 18 amino acids. CDR3 loop: CASSPFLQGRGSKNIQYF. CDR3 coding DNA: TGTGCCAGCTCACCATTCTTACAGGGGAGAGGATCCAAAAACATTCAGTACTTC.

This clone was counted a few times. This chain joins TRBV7-8 and TRBJ2-1; perhaps TRBD2 as D (5 bases). CDR3 length: 16 residues. V gave up 2 bases and J gave up 0 bases, with 11 bases separating them. The germline CDR1 and CDR2 sequences are SGHVS and FQNEAQ. CDR3 residues: CASSLSIGSSYNEQFF. The CDR3 DNA reads TGTGCCAGCAGCTTAAGTATTGGGAGCTCCTACAATGAGCAGTTCTTC.

In regard to this clone: Other DNA sequences in this specimen translate into the identical CDR3. The chain is built from TRBV5-1 and TRBJ2-5; maybe TRBD2 (5 bases). This CDR3 has 13 amino acids. Germline CDR1 and CDR2: SGHRS and YFSETQ. V lost 2 bases to trimming and J lost 1 base, with 6 bases between them. Here the CDR3 DNA reads TGCGCCAGCAGCTTCGGGGTCCAAGAGACCCAGTACTTC. Its translation: CASSFGVQETQYF.

This clone was seen a few times. The chain has TRBV29-1 and TRBJ1-2; D is possibly TRBD1 (6 bases). V lost 4 bases to trimming and J lost 8 bases, with 20 bases between them. Germline V lookup: CDR1 SQVTM, CDR2 ANQGSEA. This CDR3 comprises 14 residues. The CDR3 region is CSVGDRTQGLGYTF. The DNA for the CDR3 is TGCAGCGTTGGGGATCGTACACAGGGTTTGGGCTACACCTTC.

This clone appeared a few times. This sequence joins TRBV27 and TRBJ2-2; D uncertain. CDR3 length: 14 amino acids. Trimming shortened V by 5 bases and J by 2 bases, and 9 bases separated the two germline ends. In germline, CDR1 is MNHEY, CDR2 SMNVEV (reference sequence). The CDR3 sequence: CASSVLTNTGELFF. The CDR3 DNA follows: TGTGCCAGCAGTGTCCTCACCAACACCGGGGAGCTGTTTTTT.